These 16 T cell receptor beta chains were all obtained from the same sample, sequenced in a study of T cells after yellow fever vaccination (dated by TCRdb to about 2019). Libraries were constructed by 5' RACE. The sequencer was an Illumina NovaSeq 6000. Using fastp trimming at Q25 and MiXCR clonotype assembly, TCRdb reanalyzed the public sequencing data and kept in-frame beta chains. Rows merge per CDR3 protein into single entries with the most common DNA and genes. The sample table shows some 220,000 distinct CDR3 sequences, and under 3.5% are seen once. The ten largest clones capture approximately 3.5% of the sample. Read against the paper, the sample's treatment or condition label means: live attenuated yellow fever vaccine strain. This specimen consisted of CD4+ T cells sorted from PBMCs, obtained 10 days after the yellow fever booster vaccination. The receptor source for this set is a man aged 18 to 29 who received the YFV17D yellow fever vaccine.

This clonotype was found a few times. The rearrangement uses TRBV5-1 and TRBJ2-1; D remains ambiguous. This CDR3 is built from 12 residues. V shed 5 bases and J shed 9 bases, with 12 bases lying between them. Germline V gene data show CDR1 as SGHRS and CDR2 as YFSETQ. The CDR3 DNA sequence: TGCGCCAGCAGTCCCGGACCGGGTGAGCAGTTCTTC. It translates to CASSPGPGEQFF.

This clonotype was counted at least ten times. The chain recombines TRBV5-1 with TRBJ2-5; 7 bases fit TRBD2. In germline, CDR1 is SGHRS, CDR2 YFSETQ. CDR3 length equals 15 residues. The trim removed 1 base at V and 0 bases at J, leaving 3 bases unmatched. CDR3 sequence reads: CASSLSSGNQETQYF. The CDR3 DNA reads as TGCGCCAGCAGCTTGTCTAGCGGTAACCAAGAGACCCAGTACTTC.

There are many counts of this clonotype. The CDR3 DNA follows: TGCGCCAGCAGCTTGCCTAGCGGGGGGTCAGAGACCCAGTACTTC. It is translated as CASSLPSGGSETQYF. The V gene is TRBV5-1, the J gene TRBJ2-5; 11 positions agree with TRBD2. Germline V gene sequence: CDR1 SGHRS, CDR2 YFSETQ. V lost 1 base and J lost 4; bases outside the gene matches: 3. This CDR3 comprises 15 residues. Using reference TRBV5-1 and TRBJ2-5 for the parts outside the CDR3, the full variable domain is KAGVTQTPRYLIKTRGQQVTLSCSPISGHRSVSWYQQTPGQGLQFLFEYFSETQRNKGNFPGRFSGRQFSNSRSEMNVSTLELGDSALYLCASSLPSGGSETQYFGPGTRLLVL.

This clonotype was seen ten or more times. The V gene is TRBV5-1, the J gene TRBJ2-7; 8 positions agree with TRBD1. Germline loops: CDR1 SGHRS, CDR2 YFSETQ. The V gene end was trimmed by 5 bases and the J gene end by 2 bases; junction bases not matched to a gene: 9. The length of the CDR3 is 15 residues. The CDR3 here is CASRGAGTGTYEQYF. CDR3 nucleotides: TGCGCCAGCAGGGGGGCCGGGACAGGAACCTACGAGCAGTACTTC.

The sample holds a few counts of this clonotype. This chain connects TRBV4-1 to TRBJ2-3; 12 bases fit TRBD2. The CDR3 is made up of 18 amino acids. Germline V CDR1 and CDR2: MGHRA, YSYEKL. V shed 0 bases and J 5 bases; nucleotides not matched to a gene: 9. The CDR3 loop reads CASSQELAGGLGRDTQYF. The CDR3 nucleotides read TGCGCCAGCAGCCAAGAGCTAGCGGGGGGGCTGGGGAGAGATACGCAGTATTTT.

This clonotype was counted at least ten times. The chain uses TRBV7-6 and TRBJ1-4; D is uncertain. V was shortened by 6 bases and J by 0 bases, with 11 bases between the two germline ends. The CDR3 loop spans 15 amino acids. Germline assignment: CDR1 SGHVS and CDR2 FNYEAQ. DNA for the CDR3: TGTGCCAGCAGTCCCCGGGGTACAACTAATGAAAAACTGTTTTTT. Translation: CASSPRGTTNEKLFF.

Here the CDR3 reads CASSYDPGLNLFSGANVLTF. The CDR3 coding sequence is TGTGCCAGCAGTTACGACCCTGGCCTGAACCTATTCTCTGGGGCCAACGTCCTGACTTTC. The chain carries TRBV6-5 and TRBJ2-6; D gene uncertain. This CDR3 contains 20 residues. Germline values: CDR1 MNHEY, CDR2 SVGAGI. Trimming left V 2 bases short and J 0 bases short, with 20 bases between.

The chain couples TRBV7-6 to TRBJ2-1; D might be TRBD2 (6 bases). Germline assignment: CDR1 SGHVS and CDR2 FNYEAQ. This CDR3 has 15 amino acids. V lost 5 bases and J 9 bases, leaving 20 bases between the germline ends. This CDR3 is CASSLMAGSDGEQFF. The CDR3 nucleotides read TGTGCCAGCAGCCTTATGGCGGGGTCCGACGGTGAGCAGTTCTTC.

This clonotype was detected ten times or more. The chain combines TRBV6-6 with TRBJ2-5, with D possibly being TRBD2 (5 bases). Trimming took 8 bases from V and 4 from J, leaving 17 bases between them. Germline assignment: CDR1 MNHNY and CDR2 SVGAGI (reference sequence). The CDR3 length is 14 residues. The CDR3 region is CASRRPHGVETQYF. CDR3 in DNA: TGTGCCAGCCGCCGCCCCCACGGGGTAGAGACCCAGTACTTC.

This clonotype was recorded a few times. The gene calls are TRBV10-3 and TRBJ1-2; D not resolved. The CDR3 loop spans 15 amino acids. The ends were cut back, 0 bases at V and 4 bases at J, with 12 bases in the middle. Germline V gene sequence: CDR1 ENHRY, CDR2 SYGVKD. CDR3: CAISESLTGGYGYTF. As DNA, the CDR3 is TGTGCCATCAGTGAGTCTTTAACGGGAGGCTATGGCTACACCTTC.

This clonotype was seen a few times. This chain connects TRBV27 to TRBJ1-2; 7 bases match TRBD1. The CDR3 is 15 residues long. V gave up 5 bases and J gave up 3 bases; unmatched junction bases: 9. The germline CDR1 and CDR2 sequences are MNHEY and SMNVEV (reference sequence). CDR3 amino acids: CASSLDRRGDYGYTF. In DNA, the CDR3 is TGTGCCAGCAGTCTGGACAGGCGGGGGGACTATGGCTACACCTTC.

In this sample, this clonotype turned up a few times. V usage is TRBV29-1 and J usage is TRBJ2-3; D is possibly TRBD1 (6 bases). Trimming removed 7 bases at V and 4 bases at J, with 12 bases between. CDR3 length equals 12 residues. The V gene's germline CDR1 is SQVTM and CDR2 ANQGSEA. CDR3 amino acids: CSARGLSDTQYF. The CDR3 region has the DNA TGCAGCGCTAGGGGGTTGTCAGATACGCAGTATTTT.

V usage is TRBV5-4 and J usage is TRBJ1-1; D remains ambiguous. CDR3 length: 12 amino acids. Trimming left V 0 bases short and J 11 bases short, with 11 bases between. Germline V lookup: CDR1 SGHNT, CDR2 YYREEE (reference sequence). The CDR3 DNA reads TGTGCCAGCAGCTTGGCCGCGGGAGGGGCTTTCTTT. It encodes CASSLAAGGAFF.

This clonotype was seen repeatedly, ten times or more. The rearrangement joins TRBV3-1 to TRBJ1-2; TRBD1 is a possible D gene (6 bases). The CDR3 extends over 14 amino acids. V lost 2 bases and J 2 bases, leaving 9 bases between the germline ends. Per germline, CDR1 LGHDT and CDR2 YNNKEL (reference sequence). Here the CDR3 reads CASSQMTGNYGYTF. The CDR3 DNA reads TGTGCCAGCAGCCAAATGACAGGAAACTATGGCTACACCTTC. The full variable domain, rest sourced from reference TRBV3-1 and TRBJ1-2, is DTAVSQTPKYLVTQMGNDKSIKCEQNLGHDTMYWYKQDSKKFLKIMFSYNNKELIINETVPNRFSPKSPDKAHLNLHINSLELGDSAVYFCASSQMTGNYGYTFGSGTRLTVV.

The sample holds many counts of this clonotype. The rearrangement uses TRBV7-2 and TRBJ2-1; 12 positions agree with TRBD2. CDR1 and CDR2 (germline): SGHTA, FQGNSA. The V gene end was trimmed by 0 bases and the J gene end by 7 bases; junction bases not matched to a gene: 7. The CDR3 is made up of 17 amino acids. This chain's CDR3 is CASSLALASGGANEQFF. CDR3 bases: TGTGCCAGCAGCTTAGCGCTCGCTAGCGGGGGGGCGAATGAGCAGTTCTTC.

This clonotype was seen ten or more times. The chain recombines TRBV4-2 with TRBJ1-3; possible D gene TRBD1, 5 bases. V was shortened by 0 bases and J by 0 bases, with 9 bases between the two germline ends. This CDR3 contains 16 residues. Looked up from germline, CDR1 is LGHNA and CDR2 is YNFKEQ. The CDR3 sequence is CASSQEAGPSGNTIYF. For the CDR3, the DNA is TGTGCCAGCAGCCAAGAGGCAGGGCCCTCTGGAAACACCATATATTTT.